This T cell receptor beta chain was identified during a study of T cell repertoires in cytomegalovirus infection. For the study at large: Signatures in public TCR beta sequences pointed to both CMV infection and matching HLA type.

The CDR3 extends over 16 amino acids. CDR1 is SGHVS, CDR2 FNYEAQ, per germline. V was pared by 4 bases and J by 4 bases, with 9 bases of the junction left unmatched. TCRdb recomputed calls from the reads with MiXCR, one row per CDR3 protein. Here the sample spans 300,000 to 400,000 distinct CDR3 sequences, over 15% being singletons. Findings and limits, study-wide: HLA-C-restricted CMV clonotypes gave the most frequent clonotype in two of eight donors. Summed public TCR beta family frequency identified CMV carriers bearing the relevant HLA.

About this clonotype itself: Its target is not known.

Sequenced: PBMCs. The chain carries TRBV7-6 and TRBJ2-1, with 8 bases aligning to TRBD2. The clonotype comes from a human donor in good health (CMV status not recorded). Some clones in this sample may be carry-over from other donors' samples. The CDR3 protein is CASSSSTSGAYNEQFF. In nucleotides, the CDR3 is TGTGCCAGCAGCTCGAGCACTAGCGGAGCATACAATGAGCAGTTCTTC.